The 25 T cell receptor beta chains listed next were all sequenced from one sample in a study of T-cell memory formation after mild COVID-19. TCRdb analysed the 5' RACE reads with MiXCR anew, one entry per CDR3 protein. Of about 470,000 distinct CDR3 sequences in the sample, 20% to 30% were seen once. Sequencing was carried out using PBMCs or a T cell subset sorted from them (not recorded which). The receptors derive from an adult woman who had mild COVID-19 (a few samples of this study predate the infection). Cell type and time point are not known.

V gene TRBV5-1 combines with J gene TRBJ1-1; no reliable D call. V was pared by 0 bases and J by 3 bases, with 12 bases between. The CDR3 totals 15 residues. Germline CDR1 is SGHRS and CDR2 is YFSETQ. The CDR3 sequence is CASSLERVGYTEAFF. CDR3 nucleotide sequence: TGCGCCAGCAGCTTGGAACGGGTCGGGTACACTGAAGCTTTCTTT.

The J gene is TRBJ2-1, the V gene TRBV9; maybe TRBD2 (5 bases). The V gene's germline CDR1 is SGDLS and CDR2 YYNGEE. The length of the CDR3 is 17 residues. V dropped 4 bases and J dropped 4 bases, with 21 bases sitting between them. CDR3 nucleotides: TGTGCCAGCAGCCACAATCCAGCGGTAGGATTATACAATGAGCAGTTCTTC. Protein: CASSHNPAVGLYNEQFF.

This clonotype occurred a few times. The chain combines TRBV5-1 with TRBJ2-7; no definite D call. There are 14 residues in the CDR3. Between the trimmed V and J ends, which lost 0 bases and 4 bases, there was a span of 11 bases. Germline V gives CDR1 SGHRS, CDR2 YFSETQ. CDR3 sequence: CASSLAGSTYEQYF. CDR3 nucleotide sequence: TGCGCCAGCAGCTTGGCCGGCAGCACATACGAGCAGTACTTC. Full variable domain (remainder filled in from reference TRBV5-1 and TRBJ2-7): KAGVTQTPRYLIKTRGQQVTLSCSPISGHRSVSWYQQTPGQGLQFLFEYFSETQRNKGNFPGRFSGRQFSNSRSEMNVSTLELGDSALYLCASSLAGSTYEQYFGPGTRLTVT.

The J gene is TRBJ2-5, the V gene TRBV7-8; 14 bases match TRBD2. The CDR3 has 17 residues. Germline CDR1 SGHVS, CDR2 FQNEAQ. The ends lost 1 base at V and 4 bases at J; junction bases unmatched: 5. The CDR3 loop is CASSLGLAGGPLETQYF. DNA for the CDR3: TGTGCCAGCAGCTTAGGACTAGCGGGAGGGCCGTTAGAGACCCAGTACTTC.

The V and J genes are TRBV7-9 and TRBJ1-2, with 7 bases identical to TRBD1. CDR1 SEHNR and CDR2 FQNEAQ come from the germline V gene (reference sequence). The J segment lost 4 bases and the V segment lost 1 base, leaving 6 bases of the junction unmatched. The length of the CDR3 is 15 residues. CDR3 region: CASSLGTGAVYGYTF. CDR3 sequence (DNA): TGTGCCAGCAGCTTAGGTACAGGGGCGGTCTATGGCTACACCTTC.

The rearrangement links TRBV9 to TRBJ1-1; D uncertain. This CDR3 has 14 residues. Germline V gene sequence: CDR1 SGDLS, CDR2 YYNGEE. The V end was cut by 0 bases, the J end by 0 bases, with 6 bases between. CDR3 coding DNA: TGTGCCAGCAGCGTAGGGCAGCTGAACACTGAAGCTTTCTTT. Its protein is CASSVGQLNTEAFF. The whole variable domain, filled in from reference TRBV9 and TRBJ1-1, reads DSGVTQTPKHLITATGQRVTLRCSPRSGDLSVYWYQQSLDQGLQFLIQYYNGEERAKGNILERFSAQQFPDLHSELNLSSLELGDSALYFCASSVGQLNTEAFFGQGTRLTVV.

The rearrangement links TRBV7-6 to TRBJ1-5; the D gene is possibly TRBD1 (5 bases). Looked up from germline, CDR1 is SGHVS and CDR2 is FNYEAQ. Trimming took 5 bases from V and 5 from J, leaving 13 bases between them. The CDR3 runs 14 residues. The DNA for the CDR3 is TGTGCCAGCAGCGTTGACACAGGCCATCAGCCCCAGCATTTT. Amino acid sequence: CASSVDTGHQPQHF.

In this sample, this clonotype turned up a few times. The chain couples TRBV9 to TRBJ1-6; a weak D match, TRBD1 (5 bases). Trimming left V 1 base short and J 8 bases short, with 13 bases between. Germline-derived CDR1 and CDR2 are SGDLS and YYNGEE. CDR3 length: 15 amino acids. The CDR3 DNA is TGTGCCAGCAGCGTATCCAGGGACTCGGATTCACCCCTCCACTTT. This gives the protein CASSVSRDSDSPLHF.

This clonotype was found a few times. The chain couples TRBV5-1 to TRBJ1-4; D not certain. CDR1 is SGHRS and CDR2 is YFSETQ in the germline V gene. There are 14 residues in the CDR3. V was cut by 2 bases and J by 6 bases, with 11 bases left in between. The DNA of the CDR3 is TGCGCCAGCAGCTTATCCGGACGGGATGAAAAACTGTTTTTT. Amino acid sequence: CASSLSGRDEKLFF.

The chain has TRBV14 and TRBJ2-1, with 10 bases that match TRBD1. The CDR3 runs 16 residues. Germline V lookup: CDR1 SGHDN, CDR2 FVKESK. The trim removed 7 bases at V and 3 bases at J, leaving 9 bases unmatched. CDR3 in amino acids: CASNPGTGEDYNEQFF. CDR3 in DNA: TGTGCCAGCAACCCGGGGACAGGGGAGGACTACAATGAGCAGTTCTTC.

The rearrangement uses TRBV5-6 and TRBJ1-1; unclear D gene. Trimming removed 0 bases at V and 5 bases at J, with 14 bases between. CDR1 SGHDT and CDR2 YYEEEE come from the germline V gene. The CDR3 extends over 15 amino acids. The chain's CDR3 is CASSLVGPSGTEAFF. In DNA, the CDR3 is TGTGCCAGCAGCTTGGTAGGACCCTCGGGTACTGAAGCTTTCTTT.

The rearrangement uses TRBV12-3 or TRBV12-4 and TRBJ2-7, with 7 bases matching TRBD2. The V gene end was trimmed by 4 bases and the J gene end by 6 bases; junction bases not matched to a gene: 15. The CDR3 totals 16 residues. Here the CDR3 DNA reads TGTGCCAGCAGTTCCATGGTTGGCGGGGGAAGCCTCGAGCAGTACTTC. This sequence encodes CASSSMVGGGSLEQYF.

V and J are TRBV20-1 and TRBJ2-6, with unresolved D. Germline V gene lookup returns CDR1 DFQATT and CDR2 SNEGSKA (reference sequence). The CDR3 is 17 residues long. The germline V and J ends were trimmed by 0 bases and 0 bases, with 12 bases remaining between them. The CDR3 region is CSARDSSPFSGANVLTF. CDR3 nucleotide sequence: TGCAGTGCTAGAGATTCAAGTCCGTTCTCTGGGGCCAACGTCCTGACTTTC.

This clonotype was observed at least ten times. The rearrangement links TRBV7-9 to TRBJ2-3; maybe TRBD2 (5 bases). With 3 bases removed from V and 6 bases from J, the gap between germline ends came to 7 bases. The length of the CDR3 is 12 residues. CDR1 SEHNR and CDR2 FQNEAQ come from the germline V gene (reference sequence). The CDR3 nucleotides read TGTGCCAGCAGCTTTGAGGGTGATACGCAGTATTTT. Its protein is CASSFEGDTQYF.

The genes are TRBV7-2 and TRBJ2-7; TRBD1 agrees at 9 bases. J was trimmed by 3 bases and V by 0 bases; bases with no gene match: 0. The CDR3 has 14 residues. From germline, CDR1 is SGHTA and CDR2 FQGNSA. The CDR3 DNA is TGTGCCAGCAGCTTAGCGGACAGGGGCTACGAGCAGTACTTC. Its translation: CASSLADRGYEQYF.

This chain connects TRBV7-8 to TRBJ1-2, with no clear D. The CDR3 contains 15 residues. Germline assignment: CDR1 SGHVS and CDR2 FQNEAQ. Trimming removed 5 bases from V and 3 bases from J, with 16 bases in between. The CDR3 loop is CASSPWLGQDYGYTF. For the CDR3, the DNA is TGTGCCAGCAGCCCCTGGTTAGGGCAGGACTATGGCTACACCTTC.

V gene TRBV5-4 combines with J gene TRBJ2-3; possible D gene TRBD2, 6 bases. Germline-derived CDR1 and CDR2 are SGHNT and YYREEE (reference sequence). The germline V and J ends were trimmed by 3 bases and 10 bases, with 12 bases remaining between them. The CDR3 is made up of 12 amino acids. Written as DNA, the CDR3 is TGTGCCAGCAGCTCCCCGGGGGTGGCGCAGTATTTT. Translated, it gives CASSSPGVAQYF.

V is TRBV7-6 and J is TRBJ2-5; tentatively, D is TRBD2 (5 bases). V lost 3 bases, J lost 5 bases, and 13 bases lay in between. This CDR3 spans 14 amino acids. Looked up from germline, CDR1 is SGHVS and CDR2 is FNYEAQ. CDR3 residues: CASSFGVTGETQYF. The CDR3 region has the DNA TGTGCCAGCAGCTTCGGGGTCACGGGCGAGACCCAGTACTTC. The whole variable domain, remainder taken from reference TRBV7-6 and TRBJ2-5, is GAGVSQSPRYKVTKRGQDVALRCDPISGHVSLYWYRQALGQGPEFLTYFNYEAQQDKSGLPNDRFSAERPEGSISTLTIQRTEQRDSAMYRCASSFGVTGETQYFGPGTRLLVL.

This clonotype was recorded a few times. The chain joins TRBV12-3 or TRBV12-4 to TRBJ1-1; unclear D gene. The CDR3 sequence is 13 residues long. The V and J ends lost 0 bases and 9 bases respectively, with 11 bases between them. CDR3 bases: TGTGCCAGCAGTTTAGCAAGTGGGGATAAAGCTTTCTTT. Translation: CASSLASGDKAFF.

There are a few counts of this clonotype. The V call is TRBV12-3 or TRBV12-4, the J call TRBJ2-5; D gene unclear. Trimming cost V 6 bases and J 4 bases, with 6 bases left between them. The length of the CDR3 is 11 residues. The CDR3 DNA sequence: TGTGCCAGCAGCATGCTAGAGACCCAGTACTTC. Amino acid sequence: CASSMLETQYF.

The chain has TRBV28 and TRBJ2-5; D is unresolved. The germline gives CDR1 MDHEN, CDR2 SYDVKM. The CDR3 spans 15 residues. The V gene lost 8 bases and the J gene lost 5 bases, with 21 bases spanning the gap. The CDR3 bases are TGTGCCAGCTCTAGAGGCATGAGGCCTGGTGAGACCCAGTACTTC. Amino acid sequence: CASSRGMRPGETQYF. Full variable domain (missing parts from reference TRBV28 and TRBJ2-5): DVKVTQSSRYLVKRTGEKVFLECVQDMDHENMFWYRQDPGLGLRLIYFSYDVKMKEKGDIPEGYSVSREKKERFSLILESASTNQTSMYLCASSRGMRPGETQYFGPGTRLLVL.

V gene TRBV4-1 combines with J gene TRBJ2-1; D is possibly TRBD2 (6 bases). With 4 bases removed from V and 5 bases from J, the gap between germline ends came to 15 bases. CDR3 size: 15 residues. CDR1 and CDR2 from the germline V gene are MGHRA and YSYEKL. The CDR3 here is CASSLRELGNNEQFF. CDR3 nucleotides: TGCGCCAGCAGCCTACGGGAGTTGGGGAACAATGAGCAGTTCTTC.

This clonotype turned up a few times. The chain recombines TRBV11-2 with TRBJ1-1; 8 bases match TRBD1. The germline CDR1 and CDR2 sequences are SGHAT and FQNNGV. The CDR3 length is 15 residues. V lost 1 base and J lost 5; bases outside the gene matches: 6. In DNA form, the CDR3 reads TGTGCCAGCAGCTTAGGGAAACAGGGGGTGACTGAAGCTTTCTTT. Translation: CASSLGKQGVTEAFF.

The chain employs TRBV20-1 and TRBJ2-7; 7 bases map to TRBD1. CDR1 is DFQATT, CDR2 SNEGSKA, per germline (reference sequence). With 3 bases clipped from V and 3 bases from J, the junction kept 11 bases outside the gene matches. CDR3 length equals 15 residues. In DNA form, the CDR3 reads TGCAGTGCTAGTCAGATAGGCAGGGGGAGCTACGAGCAGTACTTC. Amino acids: CSASQIGRGSYEQYF.

The rearrangement joins TRBV30 to TRBJ2-7; TRBD1 might be the D (5 bases). CDR3 length equals 13 residues. V was trimmed by 0 bases and J by 3 bases, leaving 9 bases between them. The germline V gene encodes CDR1 GTSNPN and CDR2 SVGIG (reference sequence). In DNA, the CDR3 is TGTGCCTGGAGTGTACAGGACAACTACGAGCAGTACTTC. Its translation is CAWSVQDNYEQYF. The complete variable domain, with remaining parts taken from reference TRBV30 and TRBJ2-7, reads SQTIHQWPATLVQPVGSPLSLECTVEGTSNPNLYWYRQAAGRGLQLLFYSVGIGQISSEVPQNLSASRPQDRQFILSSKKLLLSDSGFYLCAWSVQDNYEQYFGPGTRLTVT.